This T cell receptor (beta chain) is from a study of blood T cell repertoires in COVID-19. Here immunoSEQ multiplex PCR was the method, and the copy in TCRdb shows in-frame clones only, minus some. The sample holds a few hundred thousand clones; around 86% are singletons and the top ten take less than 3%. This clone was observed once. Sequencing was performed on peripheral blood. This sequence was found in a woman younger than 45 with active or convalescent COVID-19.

CDR3 nucleotide sequence: TGTGCCAGCAGCCTATCCGGGACTAGCGGGGTTGAGACCCAGTACTTC. Its protein is CASSLSGTSGVETQYF. The chain carries TRBV5-4 and TRBJ2-5; 13 bases align to TRBD2. The CDR3 covers 16 residues. The germline V gene has CDR1 SGHNT and CDR2 YYREEE (reference sequence). The ends lost 4 bases at V and 5 bases at J; junction bases unmatched: 8.